This T cell receptor beta chain originates from a study of shared clonotypes between healthy human individuals. Measured with immunoSEQ multiplex PCR; TCRdb has only the in-frame clones, and not every one. The table includes over 1.5 million clones, approximately 98% detected once. Germline lookup yields CDR1 MDHEN and CDR2 SYDVKM. Trimming removed 2 bases from V and 7 bases from J, with 11 bases in between. The CDR3 length is 13 residues. This clonotype was obtained from a man aged 25 to 45 in good health. The source material was naive CD4+ T cells sorted from blood. Subset specified: CD45RA+ positively selected. V gene TRBV28 combines with J gene TRBJ1-2; D gene uncertain. In DNA, the CDR3 is TGTGCCAGCAGTTTAGGAGGGAAGGTTGGCTACACCTTC. Its translation is CASSLGGKVGYTF.